By share, the clone carrying this TCR beta chain counts as large. Its antigen is not identified. The CDR3 is 14 amino acids. Losses at the gene ends were 1 base for V and 5 bases for J; bases not matched to a gene: 2. Treg sorting used a CD4+CD25+CD127-/low gate. Points from the study as a whole: Around 13% of tumor Treg sequences matched naive CD4+ cells. Tumor memory CD4+ T cell TCR gene usage was found to cluster with blood and lymph node memory CD4+ cells and with lymph node naive CD4+ cells. Tumor Tregs overlapped most with tumor, then blood, naive CD4+ cells.

Adaptor-ligated barcode primers were used to amplify TRBV12-4/TRBJ1-2 clonotypes. TCRdb reprocessed the multiplex PCR reads via MiXCR and lists one record per CDR3 protein. The sample contains about 630 distinct CDR3 sequences, just over 5% of which appear only once. This chain connects TRBV12-3 or TRBV12-4 to TRBJ1-2; TRBD1 aligns across 9 bases. The sequenced sample was tumor-infiltrating Tregs sorted from the breast tumor. The sequence came from a female donor with breast cancer. Here the CDR3 reads CASSLGTGAYGYTF. As DNA, the CDR3 is TGTGCCAGCAGTTTAGGGACAGGGGCTTATGGCTACACCTTC.